Detailed here is one T cell receptor (beta chain). A junction boundary mismatches the germline segment, possibly from a read error. Looked up from germline, CDR1 is SEHNR and CDR2 is FQNEAQ (reference sequence). The CDR3 is 12 amino acids. This specimen comes from a study of blood T cell repertoires in COVID-19. Here immunoSEQ multiplex PCR was the method, and the copy in TCRdb shows in-frame clones only, minus some. The data contain 120,000 to 150,000 clones, 85% to 90% of them singletons. Sequencing input: peripheral blood. The sequence derives from a man younger than 30 with COVID-19, enrolled during active disease. V and J are TRBV7-9 and TRBJ1-4; D possibly corresponds to TRBD1 (5 bases). The CDR3 DNA reads TGTGCCAGCCCTGGGGCCGGTGAAAAACTGCTTTTT. Translated, it gives CASPGAGEKLLF.